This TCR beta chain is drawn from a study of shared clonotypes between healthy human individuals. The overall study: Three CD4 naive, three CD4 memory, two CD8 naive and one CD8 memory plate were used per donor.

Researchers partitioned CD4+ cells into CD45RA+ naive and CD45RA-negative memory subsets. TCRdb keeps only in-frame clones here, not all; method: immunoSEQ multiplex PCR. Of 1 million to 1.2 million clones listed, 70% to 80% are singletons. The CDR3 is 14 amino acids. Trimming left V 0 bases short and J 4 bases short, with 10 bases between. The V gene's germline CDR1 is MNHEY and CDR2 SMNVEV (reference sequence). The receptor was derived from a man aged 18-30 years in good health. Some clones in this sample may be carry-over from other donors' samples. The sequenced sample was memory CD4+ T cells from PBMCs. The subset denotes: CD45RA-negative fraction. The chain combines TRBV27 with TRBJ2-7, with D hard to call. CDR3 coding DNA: TGTGCCAGCAGTTTATCAGGGCTGATGTACGAGCAGTACTTC. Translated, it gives CASSLSGLMYEQYF.